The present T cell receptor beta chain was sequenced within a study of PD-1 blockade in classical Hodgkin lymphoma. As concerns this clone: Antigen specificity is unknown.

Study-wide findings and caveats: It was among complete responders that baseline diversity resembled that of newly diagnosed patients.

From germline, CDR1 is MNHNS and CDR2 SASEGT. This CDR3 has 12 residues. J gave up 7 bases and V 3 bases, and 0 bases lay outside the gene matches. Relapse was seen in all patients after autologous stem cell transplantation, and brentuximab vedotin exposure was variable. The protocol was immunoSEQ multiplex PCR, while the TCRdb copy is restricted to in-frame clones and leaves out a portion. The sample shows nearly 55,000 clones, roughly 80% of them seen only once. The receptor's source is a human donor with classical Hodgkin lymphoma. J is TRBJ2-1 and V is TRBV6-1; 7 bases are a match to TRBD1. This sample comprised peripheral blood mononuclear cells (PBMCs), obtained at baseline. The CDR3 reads CASSETGNEQFF. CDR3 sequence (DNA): TGTGCCAGCAGTGAGACAGGGAATGAGCAGTTCTTC.